These 5 T cell receptor beta chains share one sample of origin, sequenced in a study of T cell repertoires in cytomegalovirus infection. The antigens these receptors bind are not known. Each CDR3 protein gets one entry after TCRdb re-called the reads with MiXCR. This sample has more than 250,000 distinct CDR3 sequences, with approximately 25% found just once. The sequenced sample was cultured PBMCs, obtained from culture after CMV antigen stimulation. These receptors were taken from a human donor in good health (CMV status not recorded). Some clones in this sample may be carry-over from other donors' samples.

This clonotype was counted at least ten times. The chain is built from TRBV12-3 or TRBV12-4 and TRBJ1-2; D is undetermined. The CDR3 totals 13 residues. Trimming removed 2 bases from V and 3 bases from J, with 7 bases in between. The DNA for the CDR3 is TGTGCCAGCAGTTTACCGGGGTACTATGGCTACACCTTC. It yields the protein CASSLPGYYGYTF.

CDR3 protein: CASSSSEGGEQYF. The CDR3 DNA follows: TGTGCCAGCAGCTCGTCCGAGGGGGGGGAGCAGTACTTC. V is TRBV7-2 and J is TRBJ2-7, with a weak D call TRBD2 (7 bases). Trimming removed 4 bases at V and 7 bases at J, with 14 bases between. The CDR3 runs 13 residues. Germline V lookup: CDR1 SGHTA, CDR2 FQGNSA. The entire variable domain, with the rest obtained from reference TRBV7-2 and TRBJ2-7, is as follows: GAGVSQSPSNKVTEKGKDVELRCDPISGHTALYWYRQSLGQGLEFLIYFQGNSAPDKSGLPSDRFSAERTGGSVSTLTIQRTQQEDSAVYLCASSSSEGGEQYFGPGTRLTVT.

This clonotype was seen a few times. The chain joins TRBV19 to TRBJ1-2; weak D call: TRBD1 (5 bases). The V gene lost 3 bases and the J gene lost 4 bases, with 15 bases spanning the gap. The CDR3 is 15 residues long. In germline, CDR1 is LNHDA, CDR2 SQIVND (reference sequence). CDR3 sequence (DNA): TGTGCCAGTAGTATTTCCGTCAGCCAGGGCTATGGCTACACCTTC. Amino acid sequence: CASSISVSQGYGYTF.

J is TRBJ2-1 and V is TRBV28; D is perhaps TRBD2 (7 bases). This CDR3 is 15 amino acids long. The V and J ends lost 2 bases and 7 bases respectively, with 15 bases between them. CDR1 is MDHEN and CDR2 is SYDVKM in the germline V gene. The CDR3 protein is CASSLRGVGGNEQFF. DNA of the CDR3: TGTGCCAGCAGTTTAAGGGGGGTCGGGGGGAATGAGCAGTTCTTC.

Of note for this clonotype: Being one base from a much bigger clone, this may be a read error. This chain connects TRBV7-2 to TRBJ2-3; D possibly corresponds to TRBD2 (6 bases). The CDR3 covers 14 residues. CDR1 and CDR2 from the germline V gene are SGHTA and FQGNSA. CDR3 sequence: CVSMVRGSTDTQYF. The CDR3 DNA is TGTGTCAGCATGGTTCGGGGGAGCACAGATACGCAGTATTTT.